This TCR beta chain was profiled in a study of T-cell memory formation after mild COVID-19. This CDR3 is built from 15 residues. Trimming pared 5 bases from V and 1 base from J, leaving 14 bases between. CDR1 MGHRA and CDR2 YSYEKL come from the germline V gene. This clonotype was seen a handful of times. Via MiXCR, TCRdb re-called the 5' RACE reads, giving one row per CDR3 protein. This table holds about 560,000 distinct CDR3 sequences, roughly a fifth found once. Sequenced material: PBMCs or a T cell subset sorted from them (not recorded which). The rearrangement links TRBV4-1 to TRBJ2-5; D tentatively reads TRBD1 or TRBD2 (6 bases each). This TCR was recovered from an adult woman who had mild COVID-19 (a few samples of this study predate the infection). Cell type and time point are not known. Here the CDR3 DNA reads TGCGCCAGCAGCGCCCTACGGGGGCCCCAAGAGACCCAGTACTTC. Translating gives CASSALRGPQETQYF.